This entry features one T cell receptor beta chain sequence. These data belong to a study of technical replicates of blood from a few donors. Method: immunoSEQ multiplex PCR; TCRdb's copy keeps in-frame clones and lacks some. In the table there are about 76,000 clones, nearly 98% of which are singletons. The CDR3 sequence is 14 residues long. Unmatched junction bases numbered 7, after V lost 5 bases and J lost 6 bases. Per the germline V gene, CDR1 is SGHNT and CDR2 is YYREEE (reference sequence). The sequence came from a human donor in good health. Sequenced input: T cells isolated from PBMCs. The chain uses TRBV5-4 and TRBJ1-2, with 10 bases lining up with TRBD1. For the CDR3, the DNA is TGTGCCAGCAGAACCGACAGGGGGCTTGATGGCTACACCTTC. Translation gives CASRTDRGLDGYTF.